These T cell receptor beta chains were read from a single sample in a study of T cell responses to AZD1222 COVID-19 vaccine. Clones were sequenced by immunoSEQ multiplex PCR, and TCRdb holds only the in-frame ones, with some missing. The sample contains 90,000 to 120,000 clones, over 80% of which appear only once. Specimen: peripheral blood, collected 28 days after the second AZD1222 dose. These receptors came from an adult who received the AZD1222 COVID-19 vaccine. The CDR3 runs from the conserved cysteine through the conserved F or W. The D gene is left open where the match is weak. Size tells how often a clone was seen (once, few, many) or the class of an expanded clone, and some rows leave it out.

J: TRBJ2-1
size: once
D: NA
V: TRBV5-4
length: 13
DNA: TGTGCCAGCAGCTCAATCATTTACAATGAGCAGTTCTTC
CDR3: CASSSIIYNEQFF

J: TRBJ1-3
size: NA
D: TRBD1
V: TRBV6-5
length: 15
DNA: TGTGCCAGCAGATCTACCACAGGGGGCGGAAACACCATATATTTT
CDR3: CASRSTTGGGNTIYF

J: TRBJ2-7
size: NA
D: NA
V: TRBV30
length: 12
DNA: TGTGCCTGGAGTGTCTCAGGGCTCGAGCAGTACTTC
CDR3: CAWSVSGLEQYF

J: TRBJ1-5
size: NA
D: TRBD1
V: TRBV5-6
length: 19
DNA: TGTGCCAGCAGCCTCAGGCCGGGACAGGGGACTCATAGCAATCAGCCCCAGCATTTT
CDR3: CASSLRPGQGTHSNQPQHF

J: TRBJ2-7
size: NA
D: NA
V: TRBV6-4
length: 15
DNA: TGTGCCAGCAGTGAAGTTCCTAGCGCGACGTACGAGCAGTACTTC
CDR3: CASSEVPSATYEQYF

J: TRBJ1-5
size: NA
D: NA
V: TRBV11-3
length: 13
DNA: TGTGCCAGCAGCCCTCCGGGGGCACAGCCCCAGCATTTT
CDR3: CASSPPGAQPQHF

J: TRBJ1-5
size: NA
D: NA
V: TRBV6-6
length: 14
DNA: TGTGCCACCGCACCGACACGGATCAATCAGCCCCAGCATTTT
CDR3: CATAPTRINQPQHF

J: TRBJ1-2
size: NA
D: TRBD1
V: TRBV19
length: 17
DNA: TGTGCCAGCCGACGAGGGGGGGCGGGACAGGACTCCTATGGCTACACCTTC
CDR3: CASRRGGAGQDSYGYTF

J: TRBJ1-2
size: NA
D: TRBD1
V: TRBV30
length: 12
DNA: TGTGCCTGGAGGTCAGGGGGCTATGGCTACACCTTC
CDR3: CAWRSGGYGYTF

J: TRBJ1-5
size: medium-sized
D: TRBD1
V: TRBV6-1
length: 17
DNA: TGTGCCAGCAGTGCAGGGACAGGGAAATGGAGCAATCAGCCCCAGCATTTT
CDR3: CASSAGTGKWSNQPQHF

J: TRBJ1-1
size: NA
D: NA
V: TRBV6-5
length: 12
DNA: TGTGCCAGCAGTCACCCAATGGGGGAAGCTTTCTTT
CDR3: CASSHPMGEAFF

J: TRBJ1-3
size: NA
D: NA
V: TRBV10-3
length: 12
DNA: TGTGCCATCAGCCTATCTGGAAACACCATATATTTT
CDR3: CAISLSGNTIYF

J: TRBJ1-1
size: NA
D: NA
V: TRBV11-2
length: 11
DNA: TGTGCCAGCAGCTCGCACACTGAAGCTTTCTTT
CDR3: CASSSHTEAFF

J: TRBJ1-1
size: once
D: NA
V: TRBV21-1
length: 16
DNA: TGTGCCAGCAGCAGAACCGGGACAATTAGGAACACTGAAGCTTTCTTT
CDR3: CASSRTGTIRNTEAFF

J: TRBJ2-2
size: NA
D: TRBD1
V: TRBV7-3
length: 14
DNA: TGTGCCAGCAGACGAGGACAGGGGCTCGGGGAGCTGTTTTTT
CDR3: CASRRGQGLGELFF

J: TRBJ1-3
size: NA
D: NA
V: TRBV4-1
length: 16
DNA: TGCGCCAGCAGCCAAGAGGGACGGAACTCTGGAAACACCATATATTTT
CDR3: CASSQEGRNSGNTIYF

J: TRBJ1-1
size: once
D: NA
V: TRBV4-1
length: 14
DNA: TGCGCCAGCAGCCAAGATCAGGGAACCACTGAAGCTTTCTTT
CDR3: CASSQDQGTTEAFF

J: TRBJ2-6
size: NA
D: TRBD1
V: TRBV18
length: 17
DNA: TGTGCCAGCTCTGTGGGACAGGGGGCGTCCGGGGCCAACGTCCTGACTTTC
CDR3: CASSVGQGASGANVLTF

J: TRBJ2-4
size: NA
D: TRBD1
V: TRBV18
length: 13
DNA: TGTGCCAGCTCAACGGGACAGGGAAACATTCAGTACTTC
CDR3: CASSTGQGNIQYF

J: TRBJ2-7
size: NA
D: NA
V: TRBV20-1
length: 11
DNA: TGCAGTGCTAGGCCCATGCGCGAGCAGTACTTC
CDR3: CSARPMREQYF

J: TRBJ2-7
size: NA
D: TRBD1
V: TRBV12-3/TRBV12-4
length: 13
DNA: TGTGCCAGCAGTTTACGGGACAGATACGAGCAGTACTTC
CDR3: CASSLRDRYEQYF

J: TRBJ2-3
size: NA
D: TRBD2
V: TRBV3-1/TRBV3-2
length: 16
DNA: TGTGCCAGCAGCACCCGACTAGCGGGGGGAGCAGATACGCAGTATTTT
CDR3: CASSTRLAGGADTQYF

J: TRBJ2-1
size: NA
D: TRBD1
V: TRBV6-5
length: 15
DNA: TGTGCCAGCACCCGCCGGGACAGCTCCTACAATGAGCAGTTCTTC
CDR3: CASTRRDSSYNEQFF

J: TRBJ1-1
size: NA
D: NA
V: TRBV29-1
length: 15
DNA: TGCAGCGCTCCGATCTGGGTCCCGGGGGACACTGAAGCTTTCTTT
CDR3: CSAPIWVPGDTEAFF

J: TRBJ2-1
size: NA
D: NA
V: TRBV6-5
length: 12
DNA: TGTGCCAGCAGCGCGAGTAGGAGGAAGCAGTTCTTC
CDR3: CASSASRRKQFF

J: TRBJ2-2
size: NA
D: TRBD2
V: TRBV5-8
length: 20
DNA: TGTGCCAGCAGCTTTCTCCGGATGACTAGCGGGAGAGGTAGCACCGGGGAGCTGTTTTTT
CDR3: CASSFLRMTSGRGSTGELFF

J: TRBJ1-5
size: NA
D: NA
V: TRBV4-1
length: 16
DNA: TGCGCCAGCAGCCGGTCTTACCTGGGTACCAATCAGCCCCAGCATTTT
CDR3: CASSRSYLGTNQPQHF

J: TRBJ1-4
size: NA
D: NA
V: TRBV3-1/TRBV3-2
length: 13
DNA: TGTGCCAGCAGCCAAGTCTTGGGTGAAAAACTGTTTTTT
CDR3: CASSQVLGEKLFF

J: TRBJ2-7
size: NA
D: TRBD1
V: TRBV7-9
length: 13
DNA: TGTGCCAGCGAAGGGACAGGGCGCTACGAGCAGTACTTC
CDR3: CASEGTGRYEQYF

J: TRBJ2-7
size: NA
D: NA
V: TRBV9
length: 15
DNA: TGTGCCAGCAGCTCCCAGGGGTCTCGCTCCTACGAGCAGTACTTC
CDR3: CASSSQGSRSYEQYF